This T cell receptor beta chain was observed in a study of T cells in Graves' hyperthyroidism and ophthalmopathy. Lactation, pregnancy, other autoimmune disease or uncontrolled infection led to exclusion of patients. Overall study findings and caveats: Blood also contained most expanded thyroid clonotypes above 0.001. A model using 13 V-J features told ophthalmopathy apart from stable hyperthyroidism. Ophthalmopathy prediction by the model preceded onset by a median approximately six months.

RNA transcripts provided the source from which TCR beta CDR3 regions were amplified. A first-round RT-PCR of the TCR CDR3 used the HTBI primer set. One entry per CDR3 protein, called by TCRdb with MiXCR from the multiplex PCR reads. The sample consists of 250,000 to 300,000 distinct CDR3 sequences, roughly 15% of them appearing once. From germline, CDR1 is SNHLY and CDR2 FYNNEI. V shed 5 bases, J shed 2 bases, and the junction held 6 bases outside the gene matches. This CDR3 has 15 amino acids. This clonotype was seen at least ten times. Its specificity is unknown. This chain uses TRBV2 with TRBJ2-1, with 7 bases identical to TRBD2. The TCR was taken from a woman aged 30 to 39 with Graves' hyperthyroidism that later progressed to Graves' ophthalmopathy. The specimen sequenced was blood. CDR3 in DNA: TGTGCCAGCAGTTTTACTAGCGTTGCCTACAATGAGCAGTTCTTC. This sequence encodes CASSFTSVAYNEQFF.